One sample yielded the 6 T cell receptor beta chains listed below, sequenced in a study of T cells in Graves' hyperthyroidism and ophthalmopathy (dated by TCRdb to the late 2010s). The library was produced with multiplex PCR. The data were produced on an Illumina HiSeq 2000. TCR beta CDR3 regions were amplified from RNA transcripts. The first round of RT-PCR for the TCR CDR3 was performed with the HTBI primer set and the Qiagen OneStep RT-PCR kit. TCRdb trimmed the raw reads at Q25, called clones with MiXCR and kept productive beta chains. Each entry merges the rows of one CDR3 protein and shows their most common DNA and genes. Within this sample are hundreds of thousands of distinct CDR3 sequences, with 15% to 20% of them counted one time only. The ten biggest clones cover 40% to 50% of the sample. The sequencing input was blood. The receptors were gathered from a man in his forties or fifties with Graves' ophthalmopathy.

This rearrangement joins TRBV10-3 to TRBJ1-2; D unresolved. The germline V gene encodes CDR1 ENHRY and CDR2 SYGVKD. V was cut by 8 bases and J by 6 bases, with 13 bases left in between. The CDR3 runs to 12 residues. The DNA for the CDR3 is TGTGCCATCTACGGCGGGGAGCATGGCTACACCTTC. Protein: CAIYGGEHGYTF.

The V and J genes are TRBV7-2 and TRBJ1-1; D gene uncertain. With 6 bases removed from V and 7 bases from J, the gap between germline ends came to 6 bases. The germline V gene encodes CDR1 SGHTA and CDR2 FQGNSA. The CDR3 loop spans 10 amino acids. CDR3 sequence: CASRRIEAFF. DNA for the CDR3: TGTGCCAGCAGACGGATTGAAGCTTTCTTT.

There are a few counts of this clonotype. The chain carries TRBV28 and TRBJ1-4; tentative D call: TRBD1 (6 bases). Germline loops: CDR1 MDHEN, CDR2 SYDVKM. This CDR3 is 13 amino acids long. V was pared by 8 bases and J by 8 bases, with 15 bases between. CDR3 sequence reads: CASRDTLGEKLFF. CDR3 DNA sequence: TGTGCCAGCCGGGACACCCTTGGGGAAAAACTGTTTTTT. Using reference TRBV28 and TRBJ1-4 for the parts outside the CDR3, the full variable domain is DVKVTQSSRYLVKRTGEKVFLECVQDMDHENMFWYRQDPGLGLRLIYFSYDVKMKEKGDIPEGYSVSREKKERFSLILESASTNQTSMYLCASRDTLGEKLFFGSGTQLSVL.

The gene calls are TRBV19 and TRBJ1-5, with D possibly being TRBD1 (5 bases). Between the trimmed V and J ends, which lost 5 bases and 2 bases, there was a span of 10 bases. The CDR3 contains 14 residues. Per the germline V gene, CDR1 is LNHDA and CDR2 is SQIVND (reference sequence). CDR3 region: CASSQTVGNQPQHF. Written as DNA, the CDR3 is TGTGCCAGTAGTCAGACAGTTGGCAATCAGCCCCAGCATTTT. The whole variable domain, filled in from reference TRBV19 and TRBJ1-5, reads DGGITQSPKYLFRKEGQNVTLSCEQNLNHDAMYWYRQDPGQGLRLIYYSQIVNDFQKGDIAEGYSVSREKKESFPLTVTSAQKNPTAFYLCASSQTVGNQPQHFGDGTRLSIL.

CDR3 protein: CATSKDKALGETQYF. CDR3 nucleotide sequence: TGTGCCACCAGCAAAGATAAGGCCCTTGGAGAGACCCAGTACTTC. The V gene is TRBV15, the J gene TRBJ2-5; D is uncertain. The CDR3 runs to 15 residues. Between the trimmed V and J ends, which lost 4 bases and 4 bases, there was a span of 16 bases. The V gene's germline CDR1 is LNHNV and CDR2 YYDKDF (reference sequence).

The table lists this clonotype with a few counts. V usage is TRBV12-3 or TRBV12-4 and J usage is TRBJ1-3; TRBD1 might be the D (6 bases). This CDR3 contains 13 residues. V gave up 7 bases and J gave up 8 bases, with 15 bases separating them. CDR3 coding DNA: TGTGCCAGCACATCAGGGGCGGGGGACACCATATATTTT. Its protein product is CASTSGAGDTIYF.